These T cell receptor beta chains were read from a single sample in a study of blood T cell repertoires in COVID-19. Here immunoSEQ multiplex PCR was the method, and the copy in TCRdb shows in-frame clones only, minus some. The profile shows 80,000 to 95,000 clones, about 90% of them singletons. What was sequenced was peripheral blood. The receptors come from a human donor in a cohort sampled during active COVID-19. Both conserved end residues are part of each CDR3. Each record gives: J gene, D gene, V gene, clone size, CDR3 protein, CDR3 DNA. The D gene is left open where the match is weak. Size is stated for part of the rows, as once, few or many counts, or as a class when the clone is expanded.

TRBJ1-1 TRBD1 TRBV7-3 . CASSIGTASEAFF TGTGCCAGCAGCATCGGGACAGCCTCTGAAGCTTTCTTT
TRBJ2-5 TRBD1 TRBV2 . CASSTGQMVQETQYF TGTGCCAGCAGCACGGGACAGATGGTCCAAGAGACCCAGTACTTC
TRBJ2-2 TRBD2 TRBV7-2 . CASSLTSGGDTGELFF TGTGCCAGCAGCTTAACTAGCGGGGGTGACACCGGGGAGCTGTTTTTT
TRBJ1-4 . TRBV5-8 . CASSVLFRGYATNEKLFF TGTGCCAGCAGCGTTCTTTTTAGGGGGTACGCAACTAATGAAAAACTGTTTTTT
TRBJ1-2 . TRBV3-1/TRBV3-2 . CASSRQQELGRDGYGYTF TGTGCCAGCAGCCGGCAGCAGGAACTCGGGAGGGATGGATATGGCTACACCTTC
TRBJ1-6 TRBD1 TRBV6-2/TRBV6-3 once CASSTTGDSPLHF TGTGCCAGCAGTACTACAGGGGATTCACCCCTCCACTTT
TRBJ2-1 TRBD2 TRBV2 . CASRASGGGDEQFF TGTGCCAGCAGGGCTAGCGGGGGTGGCGATGAGCAGTTCTTC
TRBJ2-1 . TRBV24-1 once CATSDPTRPGEQFF TGTGCCACCAGTGACCCAACCCGTCCGGGGGAGCAGTTCTTC
TRBJ1-4 . TRBV18 . CASSRQEPEKLFF TGTGCCAGCTCAAGACAGGAGCCTGAAAAACTGTTTTTT
TRBJ1-6 . TRBV5-1 . CASSLADNSPLHF TGCGCCAGCAGCTTGGCAGATAATTCACCCCTCCACTTT
TRBJ2-3 . TRBV6-5 once CASTAGQGFADTQYF TGTGCCAGCACCGCAGGGCAGGGATTCGCAGATACGCAGTATTTT
TRBJ2-3 TRBD2 TRBV6-1 once CASSDSSRGGVDTQYF TGTGCCAGCAGTGATTCATCTCGCGGGGGGGTAGATACGCAGTATTTT
TRBJ1-2 . TRBV5-6 . CASYTGNSNYGYTF TGTGCCAGTTACACGGGAAATTCTAACTATGGCTACACCTTC
TRBJ1-2 TRBD1 TRBV19 . CATRPDRGYGYTF TGTGCCACCCGCCCCGACAGGGGGTACGGCTACACCTTC
TRBJ1-4 . TRBV5-1 once CASSPGGASNEKLFF TGCGCCAGCAGCCCGGGTGGGGCTTCTAATGAAAAACTGTTTTTT
TRBJ1-2 . TRBV2 . CASSPTLTGIYGYTF TGTGCCAGCAGCCCCACCCTGACGGGGATCTATGGCTACACCTTC
TRBJ1-2 TRBD1 TRBV19 . CASSRTGGNIASYGYTF TGTGCCAGTAGTAGGACAGGGGGAAATATCGCAAGCTATGGCTACACCTTC
TRBJ1-5 TRBD1 TRBV30 . CAYTTGGGNQPQHF TGTGCCTACACAACAGGGGGCGGAAATCAGCCCCAGCATTTT
TRBJ1-2 TRBD1 TRBV5-6 . CASSSSGTGNNYGYTF TGTGCCAGCAGCTCTTCCGGGACAGGGAATAACTATGGCTACACCTTC
TRBJ1-4 . TRBV4-3 . CASSQDLGRGEKLFF TGCGCCAGCAGCCAAGATCTGGGGAGAGGGGAAAAACTGTTTTTT
TRBJ2-7 . TRBV7-9 . CASSLRTYEQYF TGTGCCAGCAGCCTACGGACTTACGAGCAGTACTTC
TRBJ1-5 TRBD1 TRBV19 . CASRPDRSNQPQHF TGTGCCAGTAGACCGGACAGGAGCAATCAGCCCCAGCATTTT
TRBJ2-7 TRBD1 TRBV9 . CASSGRQGTYEQYF TGTGCCAGCAGCGGTCGACAGGGGACCTACGAGCAGTACTTC
TRBJ1-6 . TRBV28 . CAGGTPGNSPLHF TGTGCCGGGGGGACCCCGGGTAATTCACCCCTCCACTTT
TRBJ1-5 TRBD1 TRBV7-9 . CARTQEQGASNQPQHF TGTGCCCGGACCCAAGAGCAGGGGGCTAGCAATCAGCCCCAGCATTTT
TRBJ1-1 TRBD1 TRBV5-4 . CASSPALGQARNTEAFF TGTGCCAGCAGCCCCGCCCTAGGACAGGCCAGGAACACTGAAGCTTTCTTT
TRBJ1-4 TRBD1 TRBV30 . CAFSTGPNEKLFF TGTGCCTTTTCGACAGGGCCTAATGAAAAACTGTTTTTT
TRBJ2-7 TRBD1 TRBV15 . CATSIPGQVHEQYF TGTGCCACCAGCATCCCAGGACAGGTCCACGAGCAGTACTTC